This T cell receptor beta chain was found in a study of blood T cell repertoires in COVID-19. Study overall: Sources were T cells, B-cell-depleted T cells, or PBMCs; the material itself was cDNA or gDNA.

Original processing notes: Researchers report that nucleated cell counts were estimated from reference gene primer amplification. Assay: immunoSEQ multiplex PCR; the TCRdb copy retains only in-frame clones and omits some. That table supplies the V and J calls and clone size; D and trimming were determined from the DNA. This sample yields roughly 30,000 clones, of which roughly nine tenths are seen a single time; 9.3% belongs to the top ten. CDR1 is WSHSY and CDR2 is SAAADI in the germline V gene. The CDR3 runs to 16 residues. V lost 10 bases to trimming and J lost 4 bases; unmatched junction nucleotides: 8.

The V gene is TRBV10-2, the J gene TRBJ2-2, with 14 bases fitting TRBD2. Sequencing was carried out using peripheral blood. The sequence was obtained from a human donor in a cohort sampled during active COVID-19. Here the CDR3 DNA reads TGCGCCACTCGACTAGCGGGGGGGTCCAGCACCGGGGAGCTGTTTTTT. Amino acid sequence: CATRLAGGSSTGELFF.